This section outlines one T cell receptor (beta chain) sequence together with its context. Per the study methods: By means of reference gene primer amplification, nucleated cell counts were estimated. Only in-frame clones appear in the TCRdb table, and some are missing; sequencing was by immunoSEQ multiplex PCR. V and J calls and clone size come straight from that table; D and trimming were deduced from the DNA. There are around 90,000 clones in the sample; 85% to 95% occur only once, and 6.3% lies in the top ten. The data belong to a study of blood T cell repertoires in COVID-19. Study as a whole: Spain, Italy and the United States supplied samples that represented acute and convalescent COVID-19. PBMCs, B-cell-depleted T cells, or T cells were the source of the cDNA or gDNA that made up the material.

This TCR was recovered from a woman aged 55-69 years with active COVID-19. Sequencing used peripheral blood.

CDR3: CAISEGGGKTDTQYF. Written as DNA, the CDR3 is TGTGCCATCAGTGAAGGGGGGGGGAAAACAGATACGCAGTATTTT. V usage is TRBV10-3 and J usage is TRBJ2-3; the D gene is possibly TRBD2 (7 bases). There are 15 residues in the CDR3. The V end was cut by 3 bases, the J end by 3 bases, with 13 bases between. Germline V gene sequence: CDR1 ENHRY, CDR2 SYGVKD.